What follows describes a single T cell receptor (beta chain). A read error may account for a junction end that differs from germline. The data originate from a study of lung T cells in sarcoidosis with Löfgren's syndrome. The CDR3 contains 15 residues. Germline values: CDR1 SGHTA, CDR2 FQGNSA. TCRdb itself ran the reads through MiXCR, one entry per CDR3 protein. The sample records about 4,000 distinct CDR3 sequences, about 22% being singletons. The sequence derives from a human donor with sarcoidosis (Löfgren's syndrome or another form), or a control subject (not recorded which). The sequenced sample consisted of CD4+ T cells from bronchoalveolar lavage. The chain recombines TRBV7-2 with TRBJ2-3; D call uncertain. CDR3 sequence: CASSLVALGTDTQYF. In DNA form, the CDR3 reads TGCGCCAGCAGCTTAGTAGCTTTGGGCACGGATACGCAGTATTTT.